This T cell receptor (beta chain) originates from a study of blood T cell repertoires in COVID-19. Data came from immunoSEQ multiplex PCR; TCRdb stores just in-frame clones and leaves some out. The sample yields around 330,000 clones, 80% to 90% seen once. Germline V gene lookup returns CDR1 SGHTA and CDR2 FQGTGA. The CDR3 sequence is 16 residues long. Losses at the gene ends were 4 bases for V and 8 bases for J; bases not matched to a gene: 14. Sequenced input: PBMCs or T cells enriched from blood (not recorded which). This chain uses TRBV7-3 with TRBJ2-1; TRBD1 matches 7 bases. The TCR sequence derives from a young woman who had recovered from COVID-19. Here the CDR3 reads CASSYQFAQGLDEQFF. The CDR3 DNA reads TGTGCCAGCAGCTACCAGTTTGCACAGGGGTTGGATGAGCAGTTCTTC.